A selection of T cell receptor beta chains follows, all from one sample in a study of breast tumors, draining lymph nodes, adjacent tissues. From the multiplex PCR reads, TCRdb called clonotypes with MiXCR, one entry per CDR3 protein. This table holds under 85,000 distinct CDR3 sequences, roughly a fifth found once. Material for sequencing was axillary lymph node tissue. The source of these receptors is a female donor with breast cancer. Some clones in this sample may be carry-over from other donors' samples. CDR3s leave out the opening cysteine and the closing phenylalanine or tryptophan. A clone size is listed for some rows: how often the clone was seen (once, few, many), or a class if it is expanded.

cdr3_aa: SARNRGADNKQF
j_call: TRBJ2-1
v_call: TRBV20-1
clone_size: NA

cdr3_aa: ATSRGTAQETQY
j_call: TRBJ2-5
v_call: TRBV15
clone_size: many

cdr3_aa: ASSISGWRDTQY
j_call: TRBJ2-3
v_call: TRBV9
clone_size: many

cdr3_aa: ASSLTGYSYGNGNTIY
j_call: TRBJ1-3
v_call: TRBV5-1
clone_size: many

cdr3_aa: ASSQAVATGTSPYEQY
j_call: TRBJ2-7
v_call: TRBV3-1
clone_size: few

cdr3_aa: ASTGGRVETQY
j_call: TRBJ2-5
v_call: TRBV2
clone_size: many

cdr3_aa: ASSYRQGTYEQY
j_call: TRBJ2-7
v_call: TRBV6-5
clone_size: many

cdr3_aa: ASSRQKGRDTQY
j_call: TRBJ2-3
v_call: TRBV7-2
clone_size: many

cdr3_aa: ASSQGGQGNEKLF
j_call: TRBJ1-4
v_call: TRBV4-2
clone_size: many

cdr3_aa: ASSIIGGHYEQY
j_call: TRBJ2-7
v_call: TRBV19
clone_size: many

cdr3_aa: ATSGVTGGRQETQY
j_call: TRBJ2-5
v_call: TRBV24-1
clone_size: many

cdr3_aa: ATSSPGLAVTDTQY
j_call: TRBJ2-3
v_call: TRBV15
clone_size: many

cdr3_aa: AISESEGTDTIY
j_call: TRBJ1-3
v_call: TRBV10-3
clone_size: many

cdr3_aa: SAVAGQGQETQY
j_call: TRBJ2-5
v_call: TRBV20-1
clone_size: many

cdr3_aa: SAREGGTSTTDTQY
j_call: TRBJ2-3
v_call: TRBV20-1
clone_size: NA

cdr3_aa: ASSVGPSSGANVLT
j_call: TRBJ2-6
v_call: TRBV9
clone_size: few

cdr3_aa: SARDALTSGKSSYNEQF
j_call: TRBJ2-1
v_call: TRBV20-1
clone_size: many

cdr3_aa: ASSIGAGADTQY
j_call: TRBJ2-3
v_call: TRBV19
clone_size: many

cdr3_aa: ASSLGLNNEQF
j_call: TRBJ2-1
v_call: TRBV7-6
clone_size: many

cdr3_aa: ASSQRYNEQF
j_call: TRBJ2-1
v_call: TRBV7-9
clone_size: many

cdr3_aa: ASSALQSSYNEQF
j_call: TRBJ2-1
v_call: TRBV9
clone_size: many

cdr3_aa: ASSPGTGGGYT
j_call: TRBJ1-2
v_call: TRBV5-1
clone_size: many

cdr3_aa: ASRPGGGGSPLH
j_call: TRBJ1-6
v_call: TRBV6-2/TRBV6-3
clone_size: many

cdr3_aa: SASPGFSQETQY
j_call: TRBJ2-5
v_call: TRBV20-1
clone_size: many

cdr3_aa: ASSEEAGHSYNEQF
j_call: TRBJ2-1
v_call: TRBV6-5
clone_size: many

cdr3_aa: SAKGGGGSYNEQF
j_call: TRBJ2-1
v_call: TRBV20-1
clone_size: once

cdr3_aa: ASRYSGTSTDTQY
j_call: TRBJ2-3
v_call: TRBV5-4
clone_size: NA

cdr3_aa: ASSLVQGKYEQY
j_call: TRBJ2-7
v_call: TRBV11-2
clone_size: many

cdr3_aa: AISDTSEFTDTQY
j_call: TRBJ2-3
v_call: TRBV10-3
clone_size: many

cdr3_aa: ASSSASQGGETQY
j_call: TRBJ2-5
v_call: TRBV28
clone_size: few

cdr3_aa: ASSYGAGYSGNTIY
j_call: TRBJ1-3
v_call: TRBV6-5
clone_size: many

cdr3_aa: ASSLALAAEQF
j_call: TRBJ2-1
v_call: TRBV11-1
clone_size: many

cdr3_aa: ASSVVSGGANVLT
j_call: TRBJ2-6
v_call: TRBV9
clone_size: many

cdr3_aa: SATSGRATDTQY
j_call: TRBJ2-3
v_call: TRBV20-1
clone_size: NA

cdr3_aa: ASSESGQGTHEQY
j_call: TRBJ2-7
v_call: TRBV6-1
clone_size: many

cdr3_aa: AIRDPTPYEQY
j_call: TRBJ2-7
v_call: TRBV28
clone_size: once

cdr3_aa: ASRAITGQNYGYT
j_call: TRBJ1-2
v_call: TRBV11-2
clone_size: many

cdr3_aa: ASSYGLAGDTKQY
j_call: TRBJ2-3
v_call: TRBV28
clone_size: few

cdr3_aa: ASSLGELTGRVNTGELF
j_call: TRBJ2-2
v_call: TRBV5-4
clone_size: many